This T cell receptor (beta chain) was recovered during a study of blood T cell repertoires in COVID-19. Cohort 3 donors were reported recovered after two negative PCRs, clearance, or symptom resolution. CDR3 size: 14 residues. Looked up from germline, CDR1 is SGDLS and CDR2 is YYNGEE. J lost 8 bases, V lost 3 bases, and 6 bases had no gene match. Per the original methods: Amplification from reference gene primers served as the basis for estimated nucleated cell counts. Generated by immunoSEQ multiplex PCR, the TCRdb table keeps only in-frame clones and is missing some. V and J calls and clone size are given by that table; D and trimming were obtained from the DNA. Of about 410,000 clones listed, about nine tenths are singletons.

This receptor was identified in a man aged 18-30 years who had recovered from COVID-19. The chain uses TRBV9 and TRBJ1-5; TRBD1 aligns across 9 bases. Source material: PBMCs or T cells enriched from blood (not recorded which). The CDR3 protein is CASSAGQGGEPQHF. The CDR3 nucleotides are TGTGCCAGCAGCGCGGGACAGGGTGGAGAGCCCCAGCATTTT.